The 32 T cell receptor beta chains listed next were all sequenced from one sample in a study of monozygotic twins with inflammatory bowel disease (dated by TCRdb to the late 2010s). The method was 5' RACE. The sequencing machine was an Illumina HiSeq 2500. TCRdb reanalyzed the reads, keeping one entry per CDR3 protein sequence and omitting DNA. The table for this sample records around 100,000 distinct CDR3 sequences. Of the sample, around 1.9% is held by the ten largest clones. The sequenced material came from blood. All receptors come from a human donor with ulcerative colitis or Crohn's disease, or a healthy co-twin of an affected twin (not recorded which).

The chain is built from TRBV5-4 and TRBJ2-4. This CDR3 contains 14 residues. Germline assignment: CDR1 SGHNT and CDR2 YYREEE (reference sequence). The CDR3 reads CASSLPGDLNIQYF.

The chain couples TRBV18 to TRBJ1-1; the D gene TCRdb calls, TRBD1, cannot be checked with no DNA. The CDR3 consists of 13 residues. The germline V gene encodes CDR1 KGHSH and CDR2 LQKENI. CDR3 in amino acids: CASSQTANTEAFF.

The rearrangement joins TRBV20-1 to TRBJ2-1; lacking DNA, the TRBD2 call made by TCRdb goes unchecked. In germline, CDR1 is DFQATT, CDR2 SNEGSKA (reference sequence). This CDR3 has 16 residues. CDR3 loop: CSARDRASGSYNEQFF.

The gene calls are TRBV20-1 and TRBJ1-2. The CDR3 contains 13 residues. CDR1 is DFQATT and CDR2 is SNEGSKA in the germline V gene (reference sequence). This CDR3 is CSAQIGFNYGYTF.

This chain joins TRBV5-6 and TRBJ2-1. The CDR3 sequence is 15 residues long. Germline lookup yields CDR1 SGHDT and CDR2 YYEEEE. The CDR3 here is CASSLGLSSYNEQFF. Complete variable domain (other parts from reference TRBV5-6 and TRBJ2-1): DAGVTQSPTHLIKTRGQQVTLRCSPKSGHDTVSWYQQALGQGPQFIFQYYEEEERQRGNFPDRFSGHQFPNYSSELNVNALLLGDSALYLCASSLGLSSYNEQFFGPGTRLTVL.

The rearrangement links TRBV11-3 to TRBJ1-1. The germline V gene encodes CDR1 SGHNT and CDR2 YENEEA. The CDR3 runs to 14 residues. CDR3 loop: CASSLGAANTEAFF.

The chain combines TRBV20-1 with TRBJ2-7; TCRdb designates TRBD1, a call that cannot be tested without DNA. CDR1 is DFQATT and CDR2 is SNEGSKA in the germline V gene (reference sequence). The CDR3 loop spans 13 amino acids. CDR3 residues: CSATGTGTYEQYF.

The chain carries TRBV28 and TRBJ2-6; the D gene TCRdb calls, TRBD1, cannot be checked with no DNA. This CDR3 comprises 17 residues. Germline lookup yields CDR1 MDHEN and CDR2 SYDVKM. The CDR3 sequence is CASSFLRSGSGANVLTF.

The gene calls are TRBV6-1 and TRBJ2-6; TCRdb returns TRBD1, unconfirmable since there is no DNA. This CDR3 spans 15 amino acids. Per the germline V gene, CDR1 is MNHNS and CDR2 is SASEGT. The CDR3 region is CAGRPGGSGANVLTF.

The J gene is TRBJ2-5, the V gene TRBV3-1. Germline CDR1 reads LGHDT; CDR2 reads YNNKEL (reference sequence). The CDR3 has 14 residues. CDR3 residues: CASSQVSRVAAQYF.

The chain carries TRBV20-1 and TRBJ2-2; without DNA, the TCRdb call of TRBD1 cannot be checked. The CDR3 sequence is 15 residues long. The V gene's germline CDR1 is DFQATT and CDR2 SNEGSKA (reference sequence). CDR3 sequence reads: CSASLGGGNTGELFF.

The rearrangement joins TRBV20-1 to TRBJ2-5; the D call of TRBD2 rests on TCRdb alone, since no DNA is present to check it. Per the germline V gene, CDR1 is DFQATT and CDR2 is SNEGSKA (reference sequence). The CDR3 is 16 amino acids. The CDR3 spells CSASTAGGPTQETQYF.

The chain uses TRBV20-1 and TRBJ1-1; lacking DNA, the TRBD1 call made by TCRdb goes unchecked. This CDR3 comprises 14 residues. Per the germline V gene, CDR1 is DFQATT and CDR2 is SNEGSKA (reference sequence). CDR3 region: CNAPRVDTNTEAFF.

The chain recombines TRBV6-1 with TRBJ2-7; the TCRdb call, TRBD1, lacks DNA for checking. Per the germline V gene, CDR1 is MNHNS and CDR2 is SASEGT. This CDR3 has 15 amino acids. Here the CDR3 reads CASKQGARSSYEQYF.

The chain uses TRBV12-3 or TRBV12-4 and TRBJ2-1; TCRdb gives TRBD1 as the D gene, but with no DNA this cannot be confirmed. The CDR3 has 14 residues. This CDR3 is CASSPLGPSGEQFF.

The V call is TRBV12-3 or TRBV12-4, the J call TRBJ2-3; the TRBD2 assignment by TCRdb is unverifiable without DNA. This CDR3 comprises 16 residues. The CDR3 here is CASSKSTRQITDTQYF.

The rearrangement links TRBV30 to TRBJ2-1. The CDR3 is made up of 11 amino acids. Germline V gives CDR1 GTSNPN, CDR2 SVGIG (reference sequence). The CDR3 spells CACGINNEQFF.

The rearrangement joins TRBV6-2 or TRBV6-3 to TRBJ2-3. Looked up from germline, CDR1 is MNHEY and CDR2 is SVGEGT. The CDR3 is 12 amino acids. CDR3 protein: CASKLATDTQYF.

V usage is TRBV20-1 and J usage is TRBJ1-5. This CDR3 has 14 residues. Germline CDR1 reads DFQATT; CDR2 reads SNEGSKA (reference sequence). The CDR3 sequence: CSAPDRNSNQPQHF.

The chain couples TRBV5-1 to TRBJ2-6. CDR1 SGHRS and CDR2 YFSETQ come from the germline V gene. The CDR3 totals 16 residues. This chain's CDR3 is CASSLRTGSGANVLTF.

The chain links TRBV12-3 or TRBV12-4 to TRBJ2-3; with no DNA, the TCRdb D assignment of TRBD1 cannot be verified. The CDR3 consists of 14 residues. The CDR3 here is CASSLSGVIDTQYF.

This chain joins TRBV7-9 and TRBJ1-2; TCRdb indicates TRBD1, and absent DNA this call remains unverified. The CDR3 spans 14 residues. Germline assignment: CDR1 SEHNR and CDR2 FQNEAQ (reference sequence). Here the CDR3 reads CASSHDIRGYGYTF. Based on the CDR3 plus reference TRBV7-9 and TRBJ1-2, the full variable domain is DTGVSQNPRHKITKRGQNVTFRCDPISEHNRLYWYRQTLGQGPEFLTYFQNEAQLEKSRLLSDRFSAERPKGSFSTLEIQRTEQGDSAMYLCASSHDIRGYGYTFGSGTRLTVV.

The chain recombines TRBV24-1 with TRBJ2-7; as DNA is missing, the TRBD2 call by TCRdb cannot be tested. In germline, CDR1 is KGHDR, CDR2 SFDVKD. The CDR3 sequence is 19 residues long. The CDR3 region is CATSDPPDGTSGKRYEQYF.

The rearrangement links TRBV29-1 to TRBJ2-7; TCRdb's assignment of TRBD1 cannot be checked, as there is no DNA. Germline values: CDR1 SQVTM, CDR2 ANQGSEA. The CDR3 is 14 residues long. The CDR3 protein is CSCWWDRVSYEQYF.

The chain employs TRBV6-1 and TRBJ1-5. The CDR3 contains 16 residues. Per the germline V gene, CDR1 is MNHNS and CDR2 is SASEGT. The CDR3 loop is CASRPSWEISNQPQHF.

The CDR3 region is CASSPMMMLGGGQFF. V and J are TRBV5-5 and TRBJ2-1; the TRBD1 assignment by TCRdb is unverifiable without DNA. Germline V gene lookup returns CDR1 SGHKS and CDR2 YYEKEE (reference sequence). The CDR3 is made up of 15 amino acids.

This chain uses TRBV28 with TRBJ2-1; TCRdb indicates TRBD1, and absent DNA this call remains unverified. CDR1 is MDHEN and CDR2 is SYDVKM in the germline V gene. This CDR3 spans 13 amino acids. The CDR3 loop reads CASSLSTRDEQFF.

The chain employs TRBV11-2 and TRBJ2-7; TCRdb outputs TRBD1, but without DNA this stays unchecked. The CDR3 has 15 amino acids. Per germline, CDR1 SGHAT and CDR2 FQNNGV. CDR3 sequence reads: CASSLGQGRAYEQYF.

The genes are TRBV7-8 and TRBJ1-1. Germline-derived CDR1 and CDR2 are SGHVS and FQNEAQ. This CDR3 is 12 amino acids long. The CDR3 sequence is CASSLGGSEAFF. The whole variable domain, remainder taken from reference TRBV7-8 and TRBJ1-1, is GAGVSQSPRYKVAKRGQDVALRCDPISGHVSLFWYQQALGQGPEFLTYFQNEAQLDKSGLPSDRFFAERPEGSVSTLKIQRTQQEDSAVYLCASSLGGSEAFFGQGTRLTVV.

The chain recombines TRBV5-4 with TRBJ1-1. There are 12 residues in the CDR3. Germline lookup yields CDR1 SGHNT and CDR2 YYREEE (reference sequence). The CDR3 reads CASSFWGLEAFF.

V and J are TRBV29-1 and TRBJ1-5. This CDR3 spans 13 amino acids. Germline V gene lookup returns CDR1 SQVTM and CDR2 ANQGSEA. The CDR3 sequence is CSVVWGSNQPQHF.

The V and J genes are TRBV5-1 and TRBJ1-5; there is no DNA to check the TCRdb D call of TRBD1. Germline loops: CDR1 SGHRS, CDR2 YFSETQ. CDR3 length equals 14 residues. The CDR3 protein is CASSQTGGGQPQHF. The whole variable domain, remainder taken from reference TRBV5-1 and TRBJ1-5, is KAGVTQTPRYLIKTRGQQVTLSCSPISGHRSVSWYQQTPGQGLQFLFEYFSETQRNKGNFPGRFSGRQFSNSRSEMNVSTLELGDSALYLCASSQTGGGQPQHFGDGTRLSIL.